These T cell receptor beta chains were read from a single sample in a study of lymphopenia after photon versus proton radiotherapy. Sequenced by immunoSEQ multiplex PCR; TCRdb stores in-frame clones only, minus some. The sample shows 77,000 or so clones, 65% to 85% of them seen only once. The material was peripheral blood, obtained from a patient treated with proton-based radiotherapy. Receptors originate from a man in his 60s with pancreatic cancer. The CDR3 runs from the conserved cysteine through the conserved F or W. D genes are given only for firm matches. For some rows the clone size is stated as once, few or many, or as a class when expanded; others skip it.

>TRBD2|TRBJ2-7|TRBV27|-
TGTGCCAGCAGCACGACGACTAGCGGGAGCTACGAGCAGTACTTC
CASSTTTSGSYEQYF
>-|TRBJ2-4|TRBV6-1|-
TGTGCCAGTAAACCAGGGGTCTCCAAAAACATTCAGTACTTC
CASKPGVSKNIQYF
>-|TRBJ2-7|TRBV6-6|-
TGTGCCAGCAGTTCGAAGTACGAGCAGTACTTC
CASSSKYEQYF
>TRBD1|TRBJ2-5|TRBV28|once
TGTGCCAGCAGTCGGACAGGGGTGGAGACCCAGTACTTC
CASSRTGVETQYF
>-|TRBJ2-7|TRBV7-2|-
TGTGCCAGCAGCTTAGCTCGACAGCTCTCCTACGAGCAGTACTTC
CASSLARQLSYEQYF
>-|TRBJ1-2|TRBV30|few
TGTGCCTGGAGCAGGACTAACTATGGCTACACCTTC
CAWSRTNYGYTF
>-|TRBJ1-2|TRBV13|-
TGTGCCAGCAGCCTCCCGTCCTCGTTGGGTTTCACCTTC
CASSLPSSLGFTF
>-|TRBJ2-7|TRBV28|-
TGTGCCAGCAGTTTAGCGTACTACGAGCAGTACTTC
CASSLAYYEQYF
>-|TRBJ1-4|TRBV7-9|few
TGTGCCAGCAGCCCTAGGGCGGGGGAAAAACTGTTTTTT
CASSPRAGEKLFF
>-|TRBJ1-1|TRBV28|-
TGTGCCAGCAGTTTTTTCGACAGCAACACTGAAGCTTTCTTT
CASSFFDSNTEAFF
>TRBD2|TRBJ2-1|TRBV5-1|-
TGCGCCAGCAGCTTGGAGGGACTACGGCGCCATGAGCAGTTCTTC
CASSLEGLRRHEQFF
>-|TRBJ2-3|TRBV4-1|once
TGCGCCAGCAGCCAAATACAGGGCCCTGATACGCAGTATTTT
CASSQIQGPDTQYF
>TRBD2|TRBJ2-1|TRBV16|few
TGTGCCAGCAGACTTGGGACTAGCGGGAGCAATGAGCAGTTCTTC
CASRLGTSGSNEQFF
>TRBD1|TRBJ2-5|TRBV7-6|-
TGTGCCAGCAGCTTGCGCCGGGACAGGGGTTCGACCCAGTACTTC
CASSLRRDRGSTQYF
>-|TRBJ1-4|TRBV2|-
TGTGCCAGCTTTTCCGCGGGGCGTAATGAAAAACTGTTTTTT
CASFSAGRNEKLFF
>TRBD2|TRBJ2-7|TRBV10-2|few
TGCGCCAGCAGTGAGTTCAGCGGGAGTCGCGAGCAGTACTTC
CASSEFSGSREQYF
>-|TRBJ2-7|TRBV28|once
TGTGCCAGCAGTTTTGGGCGGAGAACCTACGAGCAGTACTTC
CASSFGRRTYEQYF
>TRBD1|TRBJ1-1|TRBV5-1|-
TGCGCCAGCAGCCTAGGGGGCATGGGTCCAATAACACTGAGAGCTTTCTTT
CASSLGGMGPITLRAFF
>TRBD1|TRBJ1-2|TRBV18|few
TGTGCCAGCTCACCATTAGTGGGACAGGGAGATCACACCTTC
CASSPLVGQGDHTF
>-|TRBJ1-2|TRBV29-1|-
TGCAGCGTCGACCGGGCCTCGGGCCATGGCTACACCTTC
CSVDRASGHGYTF
>TRBD1|TRBJ2-7|TRBV10-3|-
TGTGCCATCAGTACACAGGGGCTCGAGCAGTACTTC
CAISTQGLEQYF
>-|TRBJ2-2|TRBV30|-
TGTGCCTGGAAACCGGGCTTCAACACCGGGGAGCTGTTTTTT
CAWKPGFNTGELFF
>-|TRBJ2-5|TRBV11-3|-
TGTGCCAGCAGCTTAGGGTCGATCGGAGGGGCGATTCAAGAGACCCAGTACTTC
CASSLGSIGGAIQETQYF
>-|TRBJ2-5|TRBV9|once
TGTGCCAGCAGCGTAGGGAGGGGCCGAGGAGAGACCCAGTACTTC
CASSVGRGRGETQYF
>TRBD2|TRBJ2-5|TRBV7-9|-
TGTGCCAGCAGCTTAGTTCTAGCGGGAGAAGGCCAAGAGACCCAGTACTTC
CASSLVLAGEGQETQYF
>-|TRBJ2-3|TRBV27|-
TGTGCCAGCAGCCCCTTAGGGGGCACAGATACGCAGTATTTT
CASSPLGGTDTQYF
>-|TRBJ1-2|TRBV5-1|-
TGCGCCAGCAGCTTGACCCCAGACCGAGGCTACACCTTC
CASSLTPDRGYTF
>-|TRBJ2-5|TRBV7-9|-
TGTGCCAGCAGCCCACTGGACAGCCGGTGGGAGACCCAGTACTTC
CASSPLDSRWETQYF
>-|TRBJ2-7|TRBV7-9|-
TGTGCCAGCAGCCATAAGATCTCGGCAGGGTACGAGCAGTACTTC
CASSHKISAGYEQYF
>TRBD2|TRBJ2-5|TRBV27|-
TGTGCCAGCAGTCCCCGGGGAGGGGTTGGTCTAGAAGAGACCCAGTACTTC
CASSPRGGVGLEETQYF
>TRBD1|TRBJ2-7|TRBV6-5|-
TGTGCCAGCAGCGTGGGACAGGGGTGGCAGCAGTACTTC
CASSVGQGWQQYF
>TRBD1|TRBJ2-5|TRBV5-1|-
TGCGCCAGCAGCTTGTCAGGGGGCGGGGAGACCCAGTACTTC
CASSLSGGGETQYF
>-|TRBJ1-5|TRBV28|-
TGTGCCAGCATCCAACGGGGGACATCTGGGAATCAGCCCCAGCATTTT
CASIQRGTSGNQPQHF
>-|TRBJ1-6|TRBV28|-
TGTGCCAGCAGTTTCGGCAATTCACCCCTCCACTTT
CASSFGNSPLHF
>-|TRBJ2-3|TRBV4-3|-
TGCGCCAGCAGCCAATCGACGGCACTTGCTACGCAGTATTTT
CASSQSTALATQYF
>TRBD1|TRBJ1-4|TRBV7-2|-
TGTGCCAGCAGCCGCCTCGGACAGGGGTTTGAAAAACTGTTTTTT
CASSRLGQGFEKLFF
>-|TRBJ1-5|TRBV19|-
TGTGCCAGTAGTCCTCGGGGCAGGCATCAGCCCCAGCATTTT
CASSPRGRHQPQHF
>-|TRBJ2-7|TRBV11-2|-
TGTGCCAGCAGCCCCTCCGACCTGCTGGACGAGCAGTACTTC
CASSPSDLLDEQYF